Sequencing of this T cell receptor (beta chain) was carried out in a study of control samples from healthy donors and cancer patients (dated by TCRdb to 2020 to 2021). From the germline V gene, CDR1 is ENHRY and CDR2 is SYGVKD. Clipping removes 4 bases from V and 8 bases from J, with 4 as the unmatched junction base count. The CDR3 numbers 12 residues from cysteine through phenylalanine. The sequence is cut down to CDR3 DNA, 36 bases in frame from base 1. Library method: the immunoSEQ multiplex PCR assay. Sourced from immuneACCESS, this table was stored by TCRdb with only in-frame sequences that have V and J called. A share of the clones is absent; for the studies checked, an unresolved V gene accounts for under half, and the remainder has no known explanation. The sample yields under 65,000 clones; about nine tenths were counted once. The ten top clones hold roughly 1.2% of the sample. This clone was picked up one time. Its cognate antigen has yet to be identified. No much larger clonotype is one base removed from it; base qualities were not supplied.

This TCR was sampled from a woman between 45 and 65 years old with colorectal cancer. The V gene is TRBV10-3 and the J gene is TRBJ1-1; 7 central bases correspond to TRBD1. The sequencing input was PBMCs. The nucleotides read TGTGCCATCAGTGGGGACAGTCCAGAAGCTTTCTTT. Its protein reads: CAISGDSPEAFF.